What follows describes a single T cell receptor beta chain. The antigen remains undetermined. This sample is part of a study of PD-L1 blockade in urothelial cancer. TCRdb's table, derived via immunoSEQ multiplex PCR, lists solely in-frame clones and lacks some. The data contain about 51,000 clones, approximately 83% of them singletons. Overall study findings and caveats: Those with durable benefit had larger increases in tumor-associated blood clones at 3 weeks.

The ends lost 5 bases at V and 8 bases at J; junction bases unmatched: 4. The length of the CDR3 is 14 residues. Germline-derived CDR1 and CDR2 are MNHEY and SMNVEV (reference sequence). This clonotype was sampled from a man aged 55 to 70 with urothelial cancer. The material sequenced was PBMCs, taken around atezolizumab (anti-PD-L1) treatment. The rearrangement joins TRBV27 to TRBJ2-1; TRBD2 agrees at 12 bases. CDR3 sequence: CASSQRLAGDEQFF. CDR3 DNA sequence: TGTGCCAGCAGTCAGAGACTAGCGGGAGATGAGCAGTTCTTC.